The 9 T cell receptor beta chains reported below all come from one sample, sequenced in a study of T cell responses to AZD1222 COVID-19 vaccine. Profiling relied on immunoSEQ multiplex PCR, and the TCRdb table lists in-frame clones only, not all of them. There are about 54,000 clones in the sample; roughly 90% occur only once, and around 13% lies in the top ten. The specimen comprised peripheral blood, sampled 28 days after the second AZD1222 dose. These receptors originate from an adult who received the AZD1222 COVID-19 vaccine.

The V call is TRBV7-9, the J call TRBJ1-1; D may be TRBD1 (6 bases). Germline V gene data show CDR1 as SEHNR and CDR2 as FQNEAQ (reference sequence). The CDR3 runs to 16 residues. Trimming stripped 3 bases from V and 0 bases from J, with 14 bases between. The CDR3 sequence: CASSLQGNVMNTEAFF. Here the CDR3 DNA reads TGTGCCAGCAGCTTGCAGGGGAATGTGATGAACACTGAAGCTTTCTTT.

The J gene is TRBJ2-5, the V gene TRBV1; no check of the table's D call, TRBD2, against the DNA was made. TRBV1 constitutes a pseudogene. The CDR3 sequence is 15 residues long. In nucleotides, the CDR3 is TGCACCAGCAGCCAAGATTGGGGGGTGGGAGAGACCCAGTACTTC. This codes for CTSSQDWGVGETQYF.

The V gene is TRBV30, the J gene TRBJ1-4, with D possibly TRBD1 on 5 matching bases. Trimming stripped 0 bases from V and 3 bases from J, with 11 bases between. Germline values: CDR1 GTSNPN, CDR2 SVGIG (reference sequence). The CDR3 extends over 15 amino acids. CDR3 loop: CAWSVRAGSNEKLFF. As DNA, the CDR3 is TGTGCCTGGAGTGTAAGGGCAGGGTCTAATGAAAAACTGTTTTTT.

The chain carries TRBV19 and TRBJ1-5; D not resolved. CDR1 LNHDA and CDR2 SQIVND come from the germline V gene (reference sequence). Trimming stripped 4 bases from V and 0 bases from J, with 10 bases between. CDR3 length equals 15 residues. Written as DNA, the CDR3 is TGTGCCAGTAGTACGGGAGAATATAGCAATCAGCCCCAGCATTTT. It is translated as CASSTGEYSNQPQHF.

This sequence joins TRBV7-9 and TRBJ1-2; no clear D gene. The germline V gene has CDR1 SEHNR and CDR2 FQNEAQ (reference sequence). CDR3 size: 15 residues. Trimming pared 6 bases from V and 4 bases from J, leaving 18 bases between. In DNA form, the CDR3 reads TGTGCCAGCAGTCCCGGGCTCTTACCCCCCTATGGCTACACCTTC. Protein product: CASSPGLLPPYGYTF.

The V gene is TRBV28, the J gene TRBJ1-2, with 9 positions matching TRBD1. From germline, CDR1 is MDHEN and CDR2 SYDVKM. The length of the CDR3 is 14 residues. J lost 9 bases, V lost 8 bases, and 13 bases had no gene match. This chain's CDR3 is CASSPTGGRVSYTF. The DNA for the CDR3 is TGTGCCAGCTCCCCCACAGGGGGCAGGGTCAGCTACACCTTC.

V usage is TRBV9 and J usage is TRBJ1-2; the D is unclear. Germline loops: CDR1 SGDLS, CDR2 YYNGEE. Trimming left V 1 base short and J 0 bases short, with 4 bases between. This CDR3 comprises 13 residues. The CDR3 sequence is CASSVTTNYGYTF. In nucleotides, the CDR3 is TGTGCCAGCAGCGTAACAACTAACTATGGCTACACCTTC.

The chain joins TRBV9 to TRBJ1-1, with TRBD1 as a possible D gene (5 bases). V lost 4 bases and J 0 bases, leaving 13 bases between the germline ends. The CDR3 contains 15 residues. CDR1 is SGDLS and CDR2 is YYNGEE in the germline V gene. The CDR3 coding sequence is TGTGCCAGCAGCAAAGGGACCTTCATGAACACTGAAGCTTTCTTT. Protein sequence: CASSKGTFMNTEAFF. Based on the CDR3 plus reference TRBV9 and TRBJ1-1, the full variable domain is DSGVTQTPKHLITATGQRVTLRCSPRSGDLSVYWYQQSLDQGLQFLIQYYNGEERAKGNILERFSAQQFPDLHSELNLSSLELGDSALYFCASSKGTFMNTEAFFGQGTRLTVV.

The CDR3 loop is CASRNRQGGEQYF. The CDR3 nucleotides read TGTGCCAGCAGAAACAGGCAGGGAGGCGAGCAGTACTTC. V and J are TRBV6-5 and TRBJ2-7; a possible D gene is TRBD2 (6 bases). Germline CDR1 and CDR2: MNHEY and SVGAGI. Trimming shortened V by 6 bases and J by 6 bases, and 15 bases separated the two germline ends. CDR3 length: 13 amino acids.